The rows below give T cell receptor beta chains drawn from one sample of a study of blood T cell repertoires in COVID-19. Sequencing used immunoSEQ multiplex PCR; TCRdb keeps in-frame clones, though not all of them. The sample contains about 35,000 clones, more than 70% of which appear only once. Sequenced material: peripheral blood. These receptors all come from a man aged 55 to 70 with active or convalescent COVID-19. Both conserved end residues are part of each CDR3. D genes are given only for firm matches. The size field is filled for only some rows; it gives once, few, many or a size class.

TRBJ2-5 TRBD1 . TRBV6-6 TGTGCCAGCAGCCTGGGACAGCAAGAGACCCAGTACTTC CASSLGQQETQYF
TRBJ2-5 TRBD1 . TRBV25-1 TGTGCCAGCAGTGACTCCGGGACAGGGGGCTTTAAAGAGACCCAGTACTTC CASSDSGTGGFKETQYF
TRBJ1-4 . . TRBV15 TGTGCCACCCGTAGACCCTCAGGCACAGGAACTAATGAAAAACTGTTTTTT CATRRPSGTGTNEKLFF
TRBJ2-1 . . TRBV2 TGTGCCAGCAGTCCCGACAGATACAATGAGCAGTTCTTC CASSPDRYNEQFF
TRBJ2-2 TRBD1 . TRBV7-9 TGTGCCAGCAGCTCCAGTTGGACAGGGAGAACCGGGGAGCTGTTTTTT CASSSSWTGRTGELFF
TRBJ2-4 . . TRBV7-2 TGTGCCAGCAGCTTAACGGTAGCCAAAAACATTCAGTACTTC CASSLTVAKNIQYF
TRBJ2-5 . few TRBV7-8 TGTGCCAGCAGCTCGACTGGAGAAGAGACCCAGTACTTC CASSSTGEETQYF
TRBJ1-1 . . TRBV19 TGTGCCAGTAGTAATTACAGGGAATTCGAGGGCATGAACACTGAAGCTTTCTTT CASSNYREFEGMNTEAFF
TRBJ2-5 . . TRBV11-3 TGTGCCAGCAGCCCCCGACTAGGCGAGGAGACCCAGTACTTC CASSPRLGEETQYF
TRBJ1-5 TRBD1 once TRBV6-2/TRBV6-3 TGTGCCAGCAGTTCGACGACAGGGGGCCGACGTTGGGAAGTTCAGCCCCAGCATTTT CASSSTTGGRRWEVQPQHF
TRBJ1-4 . . TRBV7-9 TGTGCCAGCAGCTTAGAAGGGAGGGAGGCTGAAAAACTGTTTTTT CASSLEGREAEKLFF
TRBJ1-6 TRBD1 . TRBV6-5 TGTGCCAGCAGCTCCAGACAGGGGTCTAATTCACCCCTCCACTTT CASSSRQGSNSPLHF
TRBJ1-2 . . TRBV5-8 TGTGCCAGCAGCTTGCAGGATCAGGGCTACACCTTC CASSLQDQGYTF
TRBJ2-5 . . TRBV5-1 TGCGCCAGCAGCTTCGGCCCCCAACTAGGAACGGGGGTCCAAGAGACCCAGTACTTC CASSFGPQLGTGVQETQYF
TRBJ2-5 TRBD2 . TRBV5-1 TGCGCCAGCAGCCAGGGACTAGCGGGAGAGACCCAGTACTTC CASSQGLAGETQYF
TRBJ2-2 . . TRBV11-2 TGTGCCAGCGAGGGCAGGCACACCGGGGAGCTGTTTTTT CASEGRHTGELFF
TRBJ2-2 . . TRBV7-9 TGTGCCAGCAGCCCCGTTCAAGCTGGGGAGCTGTTTTTT CASSPVQAGELFF
TRBJ2-5 TRBD1 few TRBV29-1 TGCAGCGGGGGACAGGGGGCCTTAGAGACCCAGTACTTC CSGGQGALETQYF
TRBJ1-2 TRBD1 . TRBV19 TGTGCCAGTAGTATGGGGACAGGGGCCACCTCCGTCCGTGGCTACACCTTC CASSMGTGATSVRGYTF
TRBJ1-6 TRBD1 . TRBV5-4 TGTGCCAGCAGCTTGGATCAGGGGGCGAATTCACCCCTCCACTTT CASSLDQGANSPLHF
TRBJ1-6 . . TRBV6-6 TGTGCCAGCAGTACTTGGGACATCCCGGGGTCACCCCTCCACTTT CASSTWDIPGSPLHF
TRBJ2-5 . . TRBV7-2 TGTGCCAGCAGCTTAGCGCAGGGAGGAGAGAAGACCCAGTACTTC CASSLAQGGEKTQYF
TRBJ1-2 . . TRBV7-7 TGTGCCAGCAGCCCATTGGCGGGGCAGGACCCAGGGGGCTACACCTTC CASSPLAGQDPGGYTF
TRBJ1-2 . once TRBV4-3 TGCGCCAGCAGCCAGAACCGCGGGACTAAGAGCCGGTATGGCTACACCTTC CASSQNRGTKSRYGYTF
TRBJ1-2 TRBD1 . TRBV19 TGTGCCAGTAGTAGGGACAGGAACTATGGCTACACCTTC CASSRDRNYGYTF
TRBJ1-5 . . TRBV3-1/TRBV3-2 TGTGCCAGCAGCCTCGGGATTTATAGCAATCAGCCCCAGCATTTT CASSLGIYSNQPQHF
TRBJ1-5 TRBD1 . TRBV19 TGTGCCAGTAGGACAGGGGGCTCTTTCTACAATCAGCCCCAGCATTTT CASRTGGSFYNQPQHF
TRBJ1-2 . few TRBV11-2 TGTGCCAGCAGCTTAGTACTACAGGGTAGAGGCTATGGCTACACCTTC CASSLVLQGRGYGYTF
TRBJ2-3 TRBD2 . TRBV10-1 TGCGCCAGCAGTGGACTAGCGGGGACAGATACGCAGTATTTT CASSGLAGTDTQYF
TRBJ1-4 . . TRBV28 TGTGCCAGCAAAGTAACCCACTATGAAAAACTGTTTTTT CASKVTHYEKLFF
TRBJ1-4 TRBD1 . TRBV7-9 TGTGCCAGCAGCTTAGTCCAGGGGGCGGTCGGTGAAAAACTGTTTTTT CASSLVQGAVGEKLFF
TRBJ2-2 . . TRBV5-4 TGTGCCAGCAGCTTGGGCCTAACCGGGGAGCTGTTTTTT CASSLGLTGELFF
TRBJ1-6 TRBD1 once TRBV30 TGTGCCCACAGGGGGCAGGGTAATTCACCCCTCCACTTT CAHRGQGNSPLHF
TRBJ2-4 TRBD1 . TRBV11-2 TGTGCCAGCAGCTTGGACAGGAAAAACATTCAGTACTTC CASSLDRKNIQYF
TRBJ2-1 TRBD1 . TRBV24-1 TGTGCCACCAGTGATTCGACAGGGCTCTATGAGCAGTTCTTC CATSDSTGLYEQFF
TRBJ1-1 . . TRBV7-9 . CASSLSLDIEAFF
TRBJ1-2 . . TRBV27 TGTGCCACCAGCCGCGCGGGGGCCCCTATCTATGGCTACACCTTC CATSRAGAPIYGYTF
TRBJ2-6 TRBD1 . TRBV19 TGTGCCAGTAGTAACAGGGGAAGCTCTGGGGCCAACGTCCTGACTTTC CASSNRGSSGANVLTF
TRBJ1-4 . . TRBV2 TGTGCCAGCAGTCGGGACAACCCTCGGGCAACTAATGAAAAACTGTTTTTT CASSRDNPRATNEKLFF
TRBJ2-3 . . TRBV3-1/TRBV3-2 TGTGCCAGCAGCCAAGGTGTTAGCGGCACAGATACGCAGTATTTT CASSQGVSGTDTQYF
TRBJ1-1 . . TRBV19 TGTGCCAGTAGTATGGCGGACAGACTGAACACTGAAGCTTTCTTT CASSMADRLNTEAFF
TRBJ1-1 . . TRBV2 TGTGCCAGCAGTGTTCGGACATCAGCTTTCTTT CASSVRTSAFF
TRBJ1-5 TRBD1 . TRBV24-1 TGTGCCACCAGTGATTCTCGGACAGGGGACAATCAGCCCCAGCATTTT CATSDSRTGDNQPQHF
TRBJ2-3 TRBD2 . TRBV5-8 TGTGCCAGCAGCCCGAATCGGGCTAGCGGGGTTGGGACAGATACGCAGTATTTT CASSPNRASGVGTDTQYF
TRBJ1-1 . . TRBV5-5 TGTGCCAGCAGCTCCCACTCGAACACTGAAGCTTTCTTT CASSSHSNTEAFF
TRBJ2-1 TRBD2 . TRBV19 TGTGCCAGTAGTATAGGCCTACTAGCGGGGGTCCCGGGAGAGCAGTTCTTC CASSIGLLAGVPGEQFF
TRBJ1-4 TRBD1 . TRBV28 TGTGCCAGCAGGCGACAGGGGGCGGGTGAAAAACTGTTTTTT CASRRQGAGEKLFF
TRBJ1-3 TRBD1 . TRBV19 TGTGCCAGTGGGGACAGGGGGTCTGGAAACACCATATATTTT CASGDRGSGNTIYF
TRBJ1-2 TRBD1 . TRBV19 TGTGCCAGTAGCCAGGGCCGGGGACAGACCTACACCTTC CASSQGRGQTYTF
TRBJ1-1 . . TRBV14 TGTGCCAGCAGCCAACTGTACACAGGTACAGGGTCTTTGCTGTACACTGAAGCTTTCTTT CASSQLYTGTGSLLYTEAFF
TRBJ2-1 TRBD2 . TRBV15 TGTGCCACCAGCAGCCGACTAGCTTCTTACAATGAGCAGTTCTTC CATSSRLASYNEQFF
TRBJ1-5 . few TRBV15 TGTGCCACCAGCAGAGAAGACAGCTATAGCAATCAGCCCCAGCATTTT CATSREDSYSNQPQHF
TRBJ1-1 . . TRBV6-6 TGTGCCACCGAAGAAACAGGAATGAACACTGAAGCTTTCTTT CATEETGMNTEAFF
TRBJ2-6 . . TRBV5-8 TGTGCCAGCAGCTTAAGAAGTGGAGGGTCTGGGGCCAACGTCCTGACTTTC CASSLRSGGSGANVLTF
TRBJ2-5 TRBD2 . TRBV5-1 TGCGCCAGCAGCGGGCCCCCGGGACTAGCGGAGACCCAGTACTTC CASSGPPGLAETQYF
TRBJ1-2 . . TRBV12-3/TRBV12-4 TGTGCCAGCACCCCCGGGTATGTAGGCTACACCTTC CASTPGYVGYTF